A single sample gave rise to the 18 T cell receptor beta chains below, sequenced in a study of blood T cell repertoires in COVID-19. The method was immunoSEQ multiplex PCR; TCRdb's version includes in-frame clones alone and lacks a portion of them. The sample contains about 100,000 clones, roughly 87% of which appear only once. Specimen: peripheral blood. Receptors originate from a man between 25 and 39 years old in a cohort sampled during active COVID-19.

The chain couples TRBV10-3 to TRBJ2-5; possible D gene TRBD1, 6 bases. CDR1 is ENHRY and CDR2 is SYGVKD in the germline V gene. The V gene lost 0 bases and the J gene lost 3 bases, with 11 bases spanning the gap. The CDR3 runs to 15 residues. Written as DNA, the CDR3 is TGTGCCATCAGTGAGTCGAGTAAGGGGGAAGAGACCCAGTACTTC. As protein: CAISESSKGEETQYF.

The chain recombines TRBV18 with TRBJ1-5; 9 bases agree with TRBD1. Germline V gene sequence: CDR1 KGHSH, CDR2 LQKENI. Losses at the gene ends were 4 bases for V and 11 bases for J; bases not matched to a gene: 15. The CDR3 consists of 16 residues. CDR3 DNA: TGTGCCAGCTCACTCTCCCGACAGGGGGGAATTTCAGCCCAGCATTTT. Protein product: CASSLSRQGGISAQHF.

The sample holds a few counts of this clone. The rearrangement uses TRBV9 and TRBJ2-7; TRBD1 is a possible D gene (6 bases). Germline CDR1 is SGDLS and CDR2 is YYNGEE. Trimming removed 6 bases at V and 4 bases at J, with 20 bases between. This CDR3 contains 15 residues. This CDR3 is CASTPGPRGQYEQYF. The CDR3 DNA reads TGTGCCAGCACTCCTGGGCCCCGGGGACAATACGAGCAGTACTTC.

The V gene is TRBV30, the J gene TRBJ2-3; 10 bases match TRBD2. This CDR3 comprises 15 residues. Germline values: CDR1 GTSNPN, CDR2 SVGIG (reference sequence). The junction had 11 bases not matched to a gene; V was cut back by 3 bases and J by 8 bases. This CDR3 reads CAWSSIAGGISTQYF. CDR3 DNA sequence: TGTGCCTGGAGCTCTATAGCGGGGGGAATCAGTACGCAGTATTTT.

The chain uses TRBV12-3 or TRBV12-4 and TRBJ1-1; 7 bases align to TRBD1. With V trimmed by 2 bases and J by 6 bases, 3 bases remained unmatched. This CDR3 contains 13 residues. The CDR3 bases are TGTGCCAGCAGTTTACAGGGGGGTTCTGAAGCTTTCTTT. It specifies CASSLQGGSEAFF.

The chain has TRBV7-2 and TRBJ1-6, with a tentative D call TRBD1 (5 bases). The CDR3 sequence is 15 residues long. V lost 1 base and J 4 bases, leaving 8 bases between the germline ends. Germline CDR1 and CDR2: SGHTA and FQGNSA. CDR3 in DNA: TGTGCCAGCAGCTTAGACAGGTCATATAATTCACCCCTCCACTTT. Its protein product is CASSLDRSYNSPLHF.

The chain carries TRBV9 and TRBJ1-2, with a tentative D call TRBD1 (5 bases). V was trimmed by 4 bases and J by 8 bases, leaving 18 bases between them. Germline CDR1 and CDR2: SGDLS and YYNGEE. This CDR3 region has 14 residues. CDR3 sequence reads: CASSPTGDGIGYTF. Here the CDR3 DNA reads TGTGCCAGCAGCCCCACGGGGGACGGAATCGGCTACACCTTC.

This chain joins TRBV7-2 and TRBJ2-7; 7 nucleotides line up with TRBD1. Losses at the gene ends were 5 bases for V and 2 bases for J; bases not matched to a gene: 6. The CDR3 spans 14 residues. Germline V gene sequence: CDR1 SGHTA, CDR2 FQGNSA. In DNA, the CDR3 is TGTGCCAGCAGCCGTACCGGGACAGCCTACGAGCAGTACTTC. Encoded protein: CASSRTGTAYEQYF.

DNA for the CDR3: TGTGCCAGCTCACCACTCCAGGGGAACACTGAAGCTTTCTTT. Its protein product is CASSPLQGNTEAFF. The chain recombines TRBV18 with TRBJ1-1, with a possible D match to TRBD1 (5 bases). CDR1 is KGHSH, CDR2 LQKENI, per germline. V was shortened by 1 base and J by 1 base, with 7 bases between the two germline ends. The CDR3 totals 14 residues.

The chain carries TRBV27 and TRBJ1-6; D perhaps matches TRBD1 (5 bases). Germline CDR1 reads MNHEY; CDR2 reads SMNVEV (reference sequence). The CDR3 loop spans 17 amino acids. V lost 4 bases and J lost 6, with 19 bases in between. CDR3 sequence (DNA): TGTGCCAGCAGTTCCCAAATGCAGGGTTCGGGTAATTCACCCCTCCACTTT. It yields the protein CASSSQMQGSGNSPLHF.

The chain combines TRBV5-8 with TRBJ2-6; D not certain. The germline gives CDR1 SGHTS, CDR2 YDEGEE. The CDR3 loop spans 15 amino acids. The V and J ends lost 4 bases and 8 bases respectively, with 16 bases between them. The CDR3 DNA sequence: TGTGCCAGCAGCCGAACGCGCTCTTTTACCAACGTCCTGACTTTC. Its translation: CASSRTRSFTNVLTF.

This chain links TRBV7-7 with TRBJ1-3; D gene unclear. V lost 3 bases and J 2 bases, leaving 23 bases between the germline ends. Germline V gives CDR1 SSHAT, CDR2 FNYEAQ (reference sequence). The length of the CDR3 is 19 residues. The CDR3 spells CASSFPRATPDPPGNTIYF. The CDR3, as DNA: TGTGCCAGCAGCTTCCCTCGAGCGACCCCAGACCCCCCTGGAAACACCATATATTTT.

CDR3 in DNA: TGCGCCAGCAGCCAGGACAGGGGCACAGATACGCAGTATTTT. The encoded protein is CASSQDRGTDTQYF. The chain couples TRBV4-1 to TRBJ2-3; 8 nucleotides match TRBD1. V lost 3 bases to trimming and J lost 1 base; unmatched junction nucleotides: 0. The CDR3 contains 14 residues. CDR1 MGHRA and CDR2 YSYEKL come from the germline V gene.

V and J are TRBV3-1 (or the pseudogene TRBV3-2) and TRBJ1-2; the match to TRBD1 covers 8 bases. Germline V lookup: CDR1 LGHDT, CDR2 YNNKEL (reference sequence). This CDR3 contains 13 residues. The J segment lost 8 bases and the V segment lost 3 bases, leaving 5 bases of the junction unmatched. CDR3 sequence reads: CASSHGQGAGYTF. The CDR3 nucleotides are TGTGCCAGCAGCCATGGTCAGGGGGCCGGCTACACCTTC.

The chain joins TRBV30 to TRBJ1-6; D gene unclear. Trimming took 5 bases from V and 4 from J, leaving 12 bases between them. Germline CDR1 reads GTSNPN; CDR2 reads SVGIG (reference sequence). CDR3 length equals 14 residues. The CDR3: CAWVLKQYNSPLHF. CDR3 DNA sequence: TGTGCCTGGGTCCTAAAACAGTATAATTCACCCCTCCACTTT.

The rearrangement joins TRBV2 to TRBJ1-2; TRBD1 matches at 7 bases. The CDR3 loop spans 14 amino acids. Trimming took 6 bases from V and 5 from J; bases not matched to a gene: 9. Germline CDR1 and CDR2: SNHLY and FYNNEI. CDR3 protein: CASSRAGTEYGYTF. The CDR3 bases are TGTGCCAGCAGCCGAGCCGGGACAGAATATGGCTACACCTTC.

The V gene is TRBV11-2, the J gene TRBJ1-2; D possibly corresponds to TRBD1 (5 bases). The germline V gene has CDR1 SGHAT and CDR2 FQNNGV. V lost 1 base and J 6 bases, leaving 15 bases between the germline ends. There are 15 residues in the CDR3. CDR3 in amino acids: CASSLGYRGYDGYTF. The CDR3 DNA is TGTGCCAGCAGCTTAGGTTATCGGGGGTACGATGGCTACACCTTC.

This rearrangement joins TRBV30 to TRBJ1-3, with D possibly matching TRBD1 (6 bases). V was cut by 0 bases and J by 3 bases, with 6 bases left in between. The CDR3 runs 13 residues. Germline-derived CDR1 and CDR2 are GTSNPN and SVGIG (reference sequence). CDR3 nucleotide sequence: TGTGCCTGGAGTGTAGGGGGTGGAAACACCATATATTTT. It yields the protein CAWSVGGGNTIYF.